This paragraph covers one T cell receptor (beta chain) sequence. This entry belongs to a study of control samples from healthy donors and cancer patients. The data were produced by immunoSEQ multiplex PCR, yet TCRdb's version contains in-frame clones alone and is incomplete. This sample has about 64,000 clones, with more than 90% found just once. The CDR3 loop spans 16 amino acids. The germline V gene encodes CDR1 SGHTA and CDR2 FQGNSA. Trimming removed 4 bases at V and 4 bases at J, with 16 bases between. The clonotype was recovered from a man aged 40-55 years with colorectal cancer. The V call is TRBV7-2, the J call TRBJ2-2; the D gene is possibly TRBD2 (6 bases). Sequencing used PBMCs. The CDR3 nucleotides read TGTGCCAGCAGCTCATTTGGGACGGGGGTCACCGGGGAGCTGTTTTTT. Translated: CASSSFGTGVTGELFF.